This T cell receptor (beta chain) derives from a study of neurological immune-mediated disorders. Study-level points and caveats: Multiple sclerosis, the disease with the least TCR clonal expansion, fell below healthy controls, whereas HTLV-1-associated myelopathy showed the most.

This clonotype occurred many times. Antigen specificity is unknown. As for the cDNA, it was generated by 5'RACE with 10-nucleotide random UMIs. TCRdb re-analysed the 5' RACE reads in MiXCR, keeping a single row per CDR3 protein. The sample shows about 36,000 distinct CDR3 sequences, around a tenth of them seen only once. The CDR3 has 14 residues. Trimming cost V 2 bases and J 8 bases; bases outside gene matches: 4. CDR1 is SEHNR, CDR2 FQNEAQ, per germline (reference sequence). The unsorted libraries originated from 2 million PBMCs that had been stored at -80 C. The chain carries TRBV7-9 and TRBJ1-4; 8 positions match TRBD1. The sequencing input was PBMCs. This clonotype was obtained from a woman in her 30s with HTLV-1-associated myelopathy (HAM/TSP). The CDR3 sequence: CASSLITGGEKLFF. For the CDR3, the DNA is TGTGCCAGCAGCTTAATAACAGGGGGGGAAAAACTGTTTTTT. The variable domain in full, with the rest retrieved from reference TRBV7-9 and TRBJ1-4, is DTGVSQNPRHKITKRGQNVTFRCDPISEHNRLYWYRQTLGQGPEFLTYFQNEAQLEKSRLLSDRFSAERPKGSFSTLEIQRTEQGDSAMYLCASSLITGGEKLFFGSGTQLSVL.